The 8 T cell receptor beta chains below were found in one sample sequenced in a study of PD-1 blockade in classical Hodgkin lymphoma. Clones were read by immunoSEQ multiplex PCR, and TCRdb kept only the in-frame ones, dropping some. The table includes about 14,000 clones, 82% detected once. Brentuximab vedotin exposure varied among the patients, all of whom had relapsed after autologous stem cell transplantation. Here the sequenced sample was peripheral blood mononuclear cells (PBMCs), taken at baseline. The receptors were sampled from a human donor with classical Hodgkin lymphoma.

V usage is TRBV5-4 and J usage is TRBJ1-2, with 8 bases lining up with TRBD1. With 7 bases clipped from V and 4 bases from J, the junction kept 6 bases outside the gene matches. The CDR3 has 13 residues. The V gene's germline CDR1 is SGHNT and CDR2 YYREEE (reference sequence). The chain's CDR3 is CASSGQGGYGYTF. In nucleotides, the CDR3 is TGTGCCAGCTCCGGACAGGGCGGCTATGGCTACACCTTC.

The chain is built from TRBV7-2 and TRBJ2-2; D unresolved. Germline-derived CDR1 and CDR2 are SGHTA and FQGNSA. Trimming removed 2 bases from V and 5 bases from J, with 9 bases in between. The CDR3 length is 14 residues. In DNA form, the CDR3 reads TGTGCCAGCAGCTTAAGGTTTACAACCGGGGAGCTGTTTTTT. Amino acids: CASSLRFTTGELFF.

This clone has only one observation. The rearrangement uses TRBV10-2 and TRBJ2-1; D possibly corresponds to TRBD1 (6 bases). Germline V lookup: CDR1 WSHSY, CDR2 SAAADI. The CDR3 is 15 residues long. V was cut by 0 bases and J by 0 bases, with 6 bases left in between. CDR3 in amino acids: CASSESGHSYNEQFF. The CDR3 bases are TGCGCCAGCAGTGAGTCGGGACACTCCTACAATGAGCAGTTCTTC.

This clone was counted between two and nine times. This chain uses TRBV7-9 with TRBJ1-1; D remains ambiguous. Trimming took 4 bases from V and 8 from J, leaving 11 bases between them. The CDR3 length is 12 residues. CDR1 is SEHNR and CDR2 is FQNEAQ in the germline V gene (reference sequence). The CDR3 DNA sequence: TGTGCCAGCAGCTACAATCTGGGGGAAGCTTTCTTT. This translates into CASSYNLGEAFF. Full variable domain (rest looked up from reference TRBV7-9 and TRBJ1-1): DTGVSQNPRHKITKRGQNVTFRCDPISEHNRLYWYRQTLGQGPEFLTYFQNEAQLEKSRLLSDRFSAERPKGSFSTLEIQRTEQGDSAMYLCASSYNLGEAFFGQGTRLTVV.

The gene calls are TRBV18 and TRBJ2-5; a possible D gene is TRBD1 (6 bases). CDR3 length: 17 residues. Trimming stripped 5 bases from V and 2 bases from J, with 21 bases between. Per germline, CDR1 KGHSH and CDR2 LQKENI. The CDR3 region has the DNA TGTGCCAGCTCAGGCCCTTCGACGGGACAACCACAAGAGACCCAGTACTTC. Translating it yields CASSGPSTGQPQETQYF. The complete variable domain, with remaining parts taken from reference TRBV18 and TRBJ2-5, reads NAGVMQNPRHLVRRRGQEARLRCSPMKGHSHVYWYRQLPEEGLKFMVYLQKENIIDESGMPKERFSAEFPKEGPSILRIQQVVRGDSAAYFCASSGPSTGQPQETQYFGPGTRLLVL.

This clone has just a few counts. The chain links TRBV2 to TRBJ2-1; the match to TRBD2 covers 12 bases. Per germline, CDR1 SNHLY and CDR2 FYNNEI. This CDR3 is built from 15 residues. V trimming: 5 bases; J trimming: 7 bases; junction bases outside the gene matches: 6. The CDR3 protein is CASSMTSGSTNEQFF. In nucleotides, the CDR3 is TGTGCCAGCAGTATGACTAGCGGGAGTACTAATGAGCAGTTCTTC.

V and J are TRBV5-6 and TRBJ1-1, with D hard to call. CDR3 length: 14 residues. Germline values: CDR1 SGHDT, CDR2 YYEEEE. The germline V and J ends were trimmed by 1 base and 1 base, with 8 bases remaining between them. This CDR3 reads CASSLITTNTEAFF. For the CDR3, the DNA is TGTGCCAGCAGCTTGATAACAACGAACACTGAAGCTTTCTTT.

The CDR3 DNA sequence: TGTGCCAGCAGCCAACACGAGGGGGGTATCCAAGAGACCCAGTACTTC. Its translation: CASSQHEGGIQETQYF. V is TRBV4-2 and J is TRBJ2-5; possibly TRBD1 or TRBD2 for D (6 bases each). V shed 2 bases and J shed 1 base, with 14 bases lying between them. This CDR3 comprises 16 residues. Germline V gives CDR1 LGHNA, CDR2 YNFKEQ.